The rows below give T cell receptor beta chains drawn from one sample of a study of blood T cell repertoires in COVID-19. The data were produced by immunoSEQ multiplex PCR, yet TCRdb's version contains in-frame clones alone and is incomplete. Altogether roughly 60,000 clones are present, roughly 84% being singletons, with the ten largest covering 5.6%. Source material: peripheral blood. Receptors originate from a woman aged 60-70 years with acute or convalescent COVID-19. The CDR3 runs from the conserved cysteine through the conserved F or W. The D gene is left open where the match is weak. Size is stated for part of the rows, as once, few or many counts, or as a class when the clone is expanded.

j_gene: TRBJ2-4
d_gene: -
abundance: once
v_gene: TRBV13
CDR3aa: CASSLRSPKQNIQYF
CDR3nt: TGTGCCAGCAGCTTACGGAGCCCGAAGCAAAACATTCAGTACTTC

j_gene: TRBJ2-7
d_gene: -
abundance: once
v_gene: TRBV7-2
CDR3aa: CASSFLQGGDYEQYF
CDR3nt: TGTGCCAGCAGCTTCCTACAGGGAGGGGACTACGAGCAGTACTTC

j_gene: TRBJ1-4
d_gene: -
abundance: -
v_gene: TRBV2
CDR3aa: CASSEDVGLREKLFF
CDR3nt: TGTGCCAGCAGTGAAGACGTGGGGCTCAGGGAAAAACTGTTTTTT

j_gene: TRBJ1-1
d_gene: -
abundance: -
v_gene: TRBV12-3/TRBV12-4
CDR3aa: CASSLSGVEAFF
CDR3nt: TGTGCCAGCAGTTTATCAGGGGTTGAAGCTTTCTTT

j_gene: TRBJ1-2
d_gene: -
abundance: -
v_gene: TRBV11-2
CDR3aa: CASRSTQGYYGYTF
CDR3nt: TGTGCCAGCAGATCGACCCAGGGGTACTATGGCTACACCTTC

j_gene: TRBJ1-1
d_gene: -
abundance: -
v_gene: TRBV5-4
CDR3aa: CASSLDSGLHVLAFF
CDR3nt: TGTGCCAGCAGCTTGGACTCGGGACTCCACGTATTGGCTTTCTTT

j_gene: TRBJ1-2
d_gene: -
abundance: -
v_gene: TRBV5-6
CDR3aa: CASSLGGLSNYGYTF
CDR3nt: TGTGCCAGCAGCTTGGGGGGACTATCTAACTATGGCTACACCTTC

j_gene: TRBJ1-2
d_gene: -
abundance: -
v_gene: TRBV3-1/TRBV3-2
CDR3aa: CASSPGQSTNGYTF
CDR3nt: TGTGCCAGCAGCCCCGGACAGTCGACTAATGGCTACACCTTC

j_gene: TRBJ1-6
d_gene: -
abundance: -
v_gene: TRBV30
CDR3aa: CAWSVEGSSYNSPLHF
CDR3nt: TGTGCCTGGAGTGTCGAAGGGAGCTCCTATAATTCACCCCTCCACTTT

j_gene: TRBJ1-1
d_gene: -
abundance: -
v_gene: TRBV10-3
CDR3aa: CAITGGTNTEAFF
CDR3nt: TGTGCCATCACCGGGGGGACGAACACTGAAGCTTTCTTT

j_gene: TRBJ1-1
d_gene: -
abundance: -
v_gene: TRBV9
CDR3aa: CASSVSGSGTEAFF
CDR3nt: TGTGCCAGCAGCGTCTCGGGGTCCGGCACTGAAGCTTTCTTT

j_gene: TRBJ2-3
d_gene: TRBD1
abundance: -
v_gene: TRBV2
CDR3aa: CASRPGTGATDTQYF
CDR3nt: TGTGCCAGCAGACCCGGGACAGGGGCCACAGATACGCAGTATTTT

j_gene: TRBJ1-5
d_gene: -
abundance: -
v_gene: TRBV5-6
CDR3aa: CASSFAGNQPQHF
CDR3nt: TGTGCCAGCAGCTTCGCAGGGAATCAGCCCCAGCATTTT

j_gene: TRBJ2-3
d_gene: -
abundance: -
v_gene: TRBV19
CDR3aa: CASSIGGQSTDTQYF
CDR3nt: TGTGCCAGTAGTATAGGGGGACAAAGCACAGATACGCAGTATTTT

j_gene: TRBJ1-4
d_gene: -
abundance: few
v_gene: TRBV7-2
CDR3aa: CASGSGTLEKLFF
CDR3nt: TGTGCCAGCGGCTCCGGGACTCTCGAAAAACTGTTTTTT

j_gene: TRBJ2-2
d_gene: -
abundance: -
v_gene: TRBV6-5
CDR3aa: CASSLDPAGTGELFF
CDR3nt: TGTGCCAGCAGTCTTGACCCTGCGGGCACCGGGGAGCTGTTTTTT

j_gene: TRBJ1-4
d_gene: TRBD1
abundance: -
v_gene: TRBV7-9
CDR3aa: CASSPRDRDNEKLFF
CDR3nt: TGTGCCAGCAGCCCACGGGACAGGGACAACGAAAAACTGTTTTTT

j_gene: TRBJ1-1
d_gene: -
abundance: -
v_gene: TRBV6-1
CDR3aa: CASSTGGAQRAFF
CDR3nt: TGTGCCAGCAGTACGGGAGGGGCGCAGAGAGCTTTCTTT

j_gene: TRBJ1-1
d_gene: -
abundance: -
v_gene: TRBV12-3/TRBV12-4
CDR3aa: CASRRGIEAFF
CDR3nt: TGTGCCAGCAGAAGGGGAATTGAAGCTTTCTTT

j_gene: TRBJ2-1
d_gene: -
abundance: -
v_gene: TRBV6-1
CDR3aa: CASSENLVNEQFF
CDR3nt: TGTGCCAGCAGTGAAAATCTAGTCAATGAGCAGTTCTTC

j_gene: TRBJ2-2
d_gene: -
abundance: many
v_gene: TRBV19
CDR3aa: CASTIPGWAGELFF
CDR3nt: TGTGCCAGTACCATTCCAGGTTGGGCCGGGGAGCTGTTTTTT

j_gene: TRBJ2-2
d_gene: -
abundance: -
v_gene: TRBV5-6
CDR3aa: CASSLNQNTGELFF
CDR3nt: TGTGCCAGCAGCTTGAATCAGAACACCGGGGAGCTGTTTTTT

j_gene: TRBJ1-5
d_gene: -
abundance: few
v_gene: TRBV6-5
CDR3aa: CALSVSHNQPQHF
CDR3nt: TGTGCCCTTTCGGTTAGTCACAATCAGCCCCAGCATTTT

j_gene: TRBJ1-4
d_gene: -
abundance: -
v_gene: TRBV5-1
CDR3aa: CASRADSTNEKLFF
CDR3nt: TGCGCCAGCCGAGCGGACTCAACTAATGAAAAACTGTTTTTT

j_gene: TRBJ1-1
d_gene: TRBD1
abundance: once
v_gene: TRBV19
CDR3aa: CASSHFSGTGVSTEAFF
CDR3nt: TGTGCCAGTAGCCACTTTTCGGGGACAGGGGTGAGCACTGAAGCTTTCTTT

j_gene: TRBJ2-3
d_gene: TRBD2
abundance: -
v_gene: TRBV15
CDR3aa: CATSRGDYEDTQYF
CDR3nt: TGTGCCACCAGCAGAGGGGACTACGAAGATACGCAGTATTTT

j_gene: TRBJ1-4
d_gene: -
abundance: -
v_gene: TRBV11-2
CDR3aa: CASSLDGGLRRKLFF
CDR3nt: TGTGCCAGCAGCTTAGACGGCGGGCTTCGACGAAAACTGTTTTTT

j_gene: TRBJ1-1
d_gene: TRBD1
abundance: -
v_gene: TRBV3-1/TRBV3-2
CDR3aa: CASRATGDRTEAFF
CDR3nt: TGTGCCAGCAGGGCGACAGGGGATCGCACTGAAGCTTTCTTT

j_gene: TRBJ1-3
d_gene: -
abundance: -
v_gene: TRBV29-1
CDR3aa: CSHSVGDTIYF
CDR3nt: TGCAGCCACTCGGTAGGGGACACCATATATTTT

j_gene: TRBJ2-7
d_gene: TRBD1
abundance: -
v_gene: TRBV4-1
CDR3aa: CASSHDRDRSSYEQYF
CDR3nt: TGCGCCAGCAGCCATGACAGGGACCGTAGCTCCTACGAGCAGTACTTC

j_gene: TRBJ1-2
d_gene: TRBD1
abundance: -
v_gene: TRBV6-5
CDR3aa: CASSSTQTGGYGYTF
CDR3nt: TGTGCCAGCAGTTCTACCCAGACAGGGGGCTATGGCTACACCTTC

j_gene: TRBJ1-1
d_gene: TRBD1
abundance: -
v_gene: TRBV27
CDR3aa: CASRGTGTGGEAFF
CDR3nt: TGTGCCAGCAGGGGTACCGGGACAGGAGGAGAAGCTTTCTTT

j_gene: TRBJ1-3
d_gene: TRBD1
abundance: -
v_gene: TRBV27
CDR3aa: CASSPARRGTGGYLAGNTIYF
CDR3nt: TGTGCCAGCTCCCCCGCGCGCCGGGGGACAGGGGGCTACCTTGCTGGAAACACCATATATTTT

j_gene: TRBJ2-7
d_gene: TRBD2
abundance: -
v_gene: TRBV7-7
CDR3aa: CASSLGAGGDSEQYF
CDR3nt: TGTGCCAGCAGCTTAGGGGCGGGAGGGGACAGCGAGCAGTACTTC

j_gene: TRBJ1-6
d_gene: TRBD1
abundance: few
v_gene: TRBV7-6
CDR3aa: CASSLEITGGSPLHF
CDR3nt: TGTGCCAGCAGCTTAGAGATAACAGGGGGATCACCCCTCCACTTT

j_gene: TRBJ2-3
d_gene: TRBD2
abundance: -
v_gene: TRBV6-5
CDR3aa: CASRLAGATDTQYF
CDR3nt: TGTGCCAGCAGGTTAGCGGGGGCCACAGATACGCAGTATTTT

j_gene: TRBJ1-1
d_gene: TRBD1
abundance: -
v_gene: TRBV6-5
CDR3aa: CASSSPFRDRGRQAFF
CDR3nt: TGTGCCAGCAGTTCCCCTTTCCGGGACAGGGGGCGGCAAGCTTTCTTT

j_gene: TRBJ1-3
d_gene: TRBD1
abundance: -
v_gene: TRBV6-5
CDR3aa: CASRDRVDGNTIYF
CDR3nt: TGTGCCAGCAGAGACAGGGTGGATGGAAACACCATATATTTT

j_gene: TRBJ1-1
d_gene: -
abundance: -
v_gene: TRBV6-1
CDR3aa: CASSDLPRAAGIPEAFF
CDR3nt: TGTGCCAGCAGTGACCTCCCACGGGCGGCGGGGATCCCTGAAGCTTTCTTT

j_gene: TRBJ1-2
d_gene: TRBD1
abundance: -
v_gene: TRBV18
CDR3aa: CASSLDRDGGYTF
CDR3nt: TGTGCCAGCTCCCTGGACAGGGATGGAGGCTACACCTTC

j_gene: TRBJ2-7
d_gene: -
abundance: -
v_gene: TRBV2
CDR3aa: CASKLDSGGSYEQYF
CDR3nt: TGTGCCAGCAAACTAGATTCCGGGGGATCCTACGAGCAGTACTTC

j_gene: TRBJ1-3
d_gene: -
abundance: -
v_gene: TRBV29-1
CDR3aa: CSVEGGSSGNTIYF
CDR3nt: TGCAGCGTTGAGGGGGGGAGCTCTGGAAACACCATATATTTT

j_gene: TRBJ2-2
d_gene: TRBD1
abundance: -
v_gene: TRBV9
CDR3aa: CASSVAGTGSHGELFF
CDR3nt: TGTGCCAGCAGCGTAGCTGGGACAGGGAGTCACGGGGAGCTGTTTTTT

j_gene: TRBJ2-3
d_gene: -
abundance: -
v_gene: TRBV19
CDR3aa: CASSIGEAWRTQYF
CDR3nt: TGTGCCAGTAGTATAGGGGAGGCTTGGAGAACGCAGTATTTT

j_gene: TRBJ2-5
d_gene: TRBD2
abundance: once
v_gene: TRBV10-3
CDR3aa: CAISDSAAELAGDETQYF
CDR3nt: TGTGCCATCAGTGACTCCGCGGCCGAACTAGCGGGGGATGAGACCCAGTACTTC

j_gene: TRBJ1-1
d_gene: TRBD1
abundance: -
v_gene: TRBV7-2
CDR3aa: CASSLKGQGGTEAFF
CDR3nt: TGTGCCAGCAGCTTAAAGGGACAGGGGGGCACTGAAGCTTTCTTT

j_gene: TRBJ2-4
d_gene: -
abundance: -
v_gene: TRBV6-6
CDR3aa: CASSPTLGDKNIQYF
CDR3nt: TGTGCCAGCAGCCCCACCCTCGGTGACAAAAACATTCAGTACTTC

j_gene: TRBJ1-2
d_gene: TRBD1
abundance: -
v_gene: TRBV7-9
CDR3aa: CASSPGQGIGYTF
CDR3nt: TGTGCCAGCAGCCCTGGACAGGGAATTGGCTACACCTTC

j_gene: TRBJ1-2
d_gene: -
abundance: -
v_gene: TRBV7-2
CDR3aa: CASSLGQVYGYTF
CDR3nt: TGTGCCAGCAGCTTAGGACAGGTCTATGGCTACACCTTC

j_gene: TRBJ2-1
d_gene: TRBD2
abundance: -
v_gene: TRBV3-1/TRBV3-2
CDR3aa: CASSQDSGGPYNEQFF
CDR3nt: TGTGCCAGCAGCCAAGACAGCGGGGGCCCATACAATGAGCAGTTCTTC

j_gene: TRBJ1-3
d_gene: TRBD1
abundance: -
v_gene: TRBV7-9
CDR3aa: CASSPPGQSGNTIYF
CDR3nt: TGTGCCAGCAGCCCCCCGGGACAGTCTGGAAACACCATATATTTT

j_gene: TRBJ2-6
d_gene: -
abundance: -
v_gene: TRBV7-2
CDR3aa: CASSTYRENVLTF
CDR3nt: TGTGCCAGCAGCACATACAGGGAAAACGTCCTGACTTTC